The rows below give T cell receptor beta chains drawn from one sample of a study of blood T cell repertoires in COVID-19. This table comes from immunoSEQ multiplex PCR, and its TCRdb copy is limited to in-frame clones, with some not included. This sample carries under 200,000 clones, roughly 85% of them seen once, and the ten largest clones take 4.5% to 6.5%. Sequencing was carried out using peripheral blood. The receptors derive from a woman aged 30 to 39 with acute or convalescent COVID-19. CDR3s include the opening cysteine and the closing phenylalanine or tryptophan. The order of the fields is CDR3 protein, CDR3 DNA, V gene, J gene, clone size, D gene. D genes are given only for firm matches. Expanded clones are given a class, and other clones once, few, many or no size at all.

CDR3aa: CASSRSLLTSGGEGTQYF
CDR3nt: TGTGCCAGCAGCCGAAGCCTCTTAACTAGCGGGGGTGAGGGGACCCAGTACTTC
v_gene: TRBV5-4
j_gene: TRBJ2-5
abundance: .
d_gene: TRBD2

CDR3aa: CASSPRGGPATNEKLFF
CDR3nt: TGTGCCAGCAGCCCGCGAGGGGGACCCGCAACTAATGAAAAACTGTTTTTT
v_gene: TRBV7-2
j_gene: TRBJ1-4
abundance: .
d_gene: .

CDR3aa: CATAYTRGSNQPQHF
CDR3nt: TGTGCCACCGCATATACCAGGGGGAGCAATCAGCCCCAGCATTTT
v_gene: TRBV6-5
j_gene: TRBJ1-5
abundance: .
d_gene: TRBD1

CDR3aa: CASSLNGGSTEAFF
CDR3nt: TGTGCCAGCAGCTTAAATGGGGGGAGCACTGAAGCTTTCTTT
v_gene: TRBV7-9
j_gene: TRBJ1-1
abundance: .
d_gene: .

CDR3aa: CASSGGDREVQATQPQHF
CDR3nt: TGTGCCAGCAGTGGTGGGGACAGGGAAGTTCAGGCTACTCAGCCCCAGCATTTT
v_gene: TRBV6-4
j_gene: TRBJ1-5
abundance: .
d_gene: TRBD1

CDR3aa: CASSPTGLSYEQYF
CDR3nt: TGTGCCAGCAGCCCGACAGGATTATCCTACGAGCAGTACTTC
v_gene: TRBV28
j_gene: TRBJ2-7
abundance: .
d_gene: .

CDR3aa: CASSWEVLGGGSYEQYF
CDR3nt: TGTGCCAGCAGCTGGGAGGTTTTGGGAGGGGGCTCCTACGAGCAGTACTTC
v_gene: TRBV7-2
j_gene: TRBJ2-7
abundance: .
d_gene: .

CDR3aa: CASSPRIAGGTDTQYF
CDR3nt: TGTGCCAGCAGCCCCCGGATAGCGGGAGGCACAGATACGCAGTATTTT
v_gene: TRBV7-2
j_gene: TRBJ2-3
abundance: .
d_gene: TRBD2

CDR3aa: CASSQQANSGNTIYF
CDR3nt: TGTGCCAGCAGCCAACAGGCCAACTCTGGAAACACCATATATTTT
v_gene: TRBV11-2
j_gene: TRBJ1-3
abundance: .
d_gene: .

CDR3aa: CASSVAPDRYNEQFF
CDR3nt: TGTGCCAGCAGCGTAGCTCCCGACAGGTACAATGAGCAGTTCTTC
v_gene: TRBV9
j_gene: TRBJ2-1
abundance: .
d_gene: .

CDR3aa: CASSQGREEKLFF
CDR3nt: TGTGCCAGCAGCCAAGGGAGGGAGGAAAAACTGTTTTTT
v_gene: TRBV7-9
j_gene: TRBJ1-4
abundance: once
d_gene: .

CDR3aa: CASSESRGAGNTIYF
CDR3nt: TGCGCCAGCAGTGAGTCCCGGGGGGCTGGAAACACCATATATTTT
v_gene: TRBV10-2
j_gene: TRBJ1-3
abundance: .
d_gene: .

CDR3aa: CASRSQDGYTF
CDR3nt: TGTGCCAGCAGGTCCCAGGATGGCTACACCTTC
v_gene: TRBV6-5
j_gene: TRBJ1-2
abundance: .
d_gene: .

CDR3aa: CASSQSPISGSPLHF
CDR3nt: TGTGCCAGCAGCCAATCACCCATCTCGGGGTCACCCCTCCACTTT
v_gene: TRBV3-1/TRBV3-2
j_gene: TRBJ1-6
abundance: .
d_gene: .

CDR3aa: CASSPAASGGALRKTQYF
CDR3nt: TGTGCCAGCAGCCCCGCGGCTAGCGGGGGGGCCTTGAGAAAGACCCAGTACTTC
v_gene: TRBV3-1/TRBV3-2
j_gene: TRBJ2-5
abundance: .
d_gene: TRBD2

CDR3aa: CASSRDRGRSSNQPQHF
CDR3nt: TGTGCCAGCAGTCGGGACAGGGGCAGGAGTAGCAATCAGCCCCAGCATTTT
v_gene: TRBV5-6
j_gene: TRBJ1-5
abundance: .
d_gene: TRBD1

CDR3aa: CASGRVRNTEAFF
CDR3nt: TGTGCCAGCGGGAGGGTCAGGAACACTGAAGCTTTCTTT
v_gene: TRBV6-5
j_gene: TRBJ1-1
abundance: .
d_gene: .

CDR3aa: CASSPPGFNYGYTF
CDR3nt: TGTGCCAGCAGTCCCCCAGGCTTTAACTATGGCTACACCTTC
v_gene: TRBV28
j_gene: TRBJ1-2
abundance: .
d_gene: .

CDR3aa: CASSLAGEQFF
CDR3nt: TGTGCCAGCAGTTTGGCGGGTGAGCAGTTCTTC
v_gene: TRBV6-5
j_gene: TRBJ2-1
abundance: .
d_gene: .

CDR3aa: CASSLSFLPNEQFF
CDR3nt: TGTGCCAGCAGTTTATCCTTTCTCCCCAATGAGCAGTTCTTC
v_gene: TRBV27
j_gene: TRBJ2-1
abundance: .
d_gene: .